Listed below are T cell receptor beta chains from one sample, sequenced in a study of T cells expressing NK-cell markers. TCRdb re-analyzed the 5' RACE reads; it lists each CDR3 protein once, without DNA. The sample holds more than 400,000 distinct CDR3 sequences. The sequenced material came from blood T cells: a sorted CD56 or NKG2C T cell subset, CD4+ or CD8+ T cells, or bulk PBMC T cells (not recorded which). Receptor source: a woman between 18 and 75 years old in good health. The CDR3 runs from the conserved cysteine through the conserved F or W.

>TRBV20-1|TRBJ1-2
CSALMTYGYTF
>TRBV12-3/TRBV12-4|TRBJ1-5
CASSPQTGGQPQHF
>TRBV4-3|TRBJ1-1
CASSQVNHDTEAFF
>TRBV7-2|TRBJ1-5
CASKGQGAGQPQHF
>TRBV11-2|TRBJ1-2
CASRLDRLANYGYTF
>TRBV19|TRBJ2-2
CASRTGPPGELFF
>TRBV7-2|TRBJ2-3
CASSLAVPRDTQYF
>TRBV12-3/TRBV12-4|TRBJ1-2
CASSYDRGYGYTF
>TRBV2|TRBJ1-5
CASRDRGSGQPQHF
>TRBV12-3/TRBV12-4|TRBJ2-2
CASSPMTGQAGELFF
>TRBV5-1|TRBJ1-1
CASSGRTGLAFF
>TRBV5-6|TRBJ2-5
CASSLVGAGGPAETQYF
>TRBV12-3/TRBV12-4|TRBJ2-2
CASSLGRYGELFF
>TRBV18|TRBJ1-5
CASSPPGQPNQPQHF
>TRBV10-2|TRBJ2-1
CASGFSGSTNEQFF
>TRBV6-2/TRBV6-3|TRBJ2-1
CASSYLAGGGNEQFF
>TRBV20-1|TRBJ2-3
CSPTSGRFRTDTQYF
>TRBV20-1|TRBJ2-2
CSAPLGGGPTGELFF
>TRBV27|TRBJ2-2
CASSPLGQSTGELFF
>TRBV4-2|TRBJ2-5
CASSQAGGNQETQYF
>TRBV7-6|TRBJ2-3
CASSLYSGVSDTQYF
>TRBV2|TRBJ1-2
CASTEEAGWGYTF
>TRBV6-2/TRBV6-3|TRBJ2-1
CASSSDSSGLAGGTGNEQFF
>TRBV30|TRBJ1-3
CAWSFSTGGNTIYF